This TCR beta chain was recovered during a study of cytomegalovirus exposure and HLA in healthy donors. The study, taken as a whole, reports: The study had only CMV serostatus as immune exposure information. DRB1 showed the most TCR associations and HLA-C the fewest in a later analysis, as rates varied by HLA locus.

The germline V and J ends were trimmed by 1 base and 5 bases, with 12 bases remaining between them. CDR1 SGHRS and CDR2 YFSETQ come from the germline V gene. This CDR3 comprises 14 residues. As concerns this clone: Its antigen is unknown.

The primer mix had 60 Vbeta and 13 Jbeta primers. Only in-frame clones appear in the TCRdb table, and some are missing; sequencing was by immunoSEQ multiplex PCR. Of fewer than 150,000 clones in the sample, about 74% were seen once. The sequenced sample consisted of PBMCs. This chain joins TRBV5-1 and TRBJ1-1, with D unclear. This TCR came from a woman in her forties or fifties in good health and CMV-seropositive. The CDR3 spells CASSLTGIRTEAFF. CDR3 nucleotides: TGCGCCAGCAGCTTGACGGGGATTAGGACTGAAGCTTTCTTT.